Sequencing of this T cell receptor (beta chain) was carried out in a study of tumor-infiltrating lymphocytes in primary liver carcinoma. Turning to the study itself: Staged T1-T3 N0M0, the tumors had sizes that ranged from about 4.2 to 11 cm across. Productive TCRbeta read counts per sample ran from roughly 3.5 to 7 million and were similar across tissue types.

RNA was extracted from whole blood without cell sorting, alongside germline DNA. The investigators made TCR beta cDNA from around 530 ng total RNA, using a constant-region primer. Sequencing libraries for TCR beta derived from three nested multiplex PCR rounds that used slightly modified ARM-PCR. The first two PCR rounds used TRBV1-TRBV30 primers with a Cbeta primer, approximately 10 cycles each. TCRdb recomputed calls from the multiplex PCR reads with MiXCR, one row per CDR3 protein. The data show 310,000 or so distinct CDR3 sequences, less than 65% seen once. A note on this clonotype: What it binds is unknown. The CDR3 end shows no conserved phenylalanine or tryptophan, and so a read error is likely.

This CDR3 is built from 14 residues. J lost 3 bases, V lost 5 bases, and 9 bases had no gene match. Germline V gene sequence: CDR1 SQVTM, CDR2 ANQGSEA. Study-wide results and limits: Tumor top-250-clone fraction significantly exceeded that of blood (p = 0.039).

The source of this sequence is a man aged 40-55 years with primary liver carcinoma and hepatitis B virus infection. Sequencing was carried out using peripheral blood. The V call is TRBV29-1, the J call TRBJ2-7; 8 bases map to TRBD1. CDR3 coding DNA: TGCAGCGTTAGTGGGAGGACAGGGAGCTACGAGCAGTACTAC. Translation: CSVSGRTGSYEQYY.